This T cell receptor (beta chain) was found in a study of T cells in Graves' hyperthyroidism and ophthalmopathy. From RNA transcripts, TCR beta CDR3 regions were amplified. First-round RT-PCR with HTBI primers amplified the TCR CDR3 region. TCRdb fed the multiplex PCR reads into MiXCR, producing one record per CDR3 protein. The profile shows 40,000 to 55,000 distinct CDR3 sequences, roughly 50% of them singletons. In this sample, this clonotype turned up many times. Diagnosis rested on symptoms, serum thyroxine and TRAb, thyroid ultrasound, and orbital computed tomography. Material: peripheral blood or thyroid tissue (not recorded which). This receptor was taken from a woman between 50 and 59 years old with Graves' hyperthyroidism.

The CDR3: CASSPRTHNQPQHF. The CDR3 nucleotides are TGTGCCAGCAGTCCTAGGACCCACAATCAGCCCCAGCATTTT. The V and J genes are TRBV7-4 and TRBJ1-5; D gene uncertain. Trimming stripped 6 bases from V and 3 bases from J, with 12 bases between. The CDR3 runs 14 residues. CDR1 and CDR2 (germline): SGHVT, SQSDAQ.